The 26 T cell receptor beta chains reported below all come from one sample, sequenced in a study of OX40 agonist ivuxolimab in advanced cancers. The receptor library was made with the immunoSEQ multiplex PCR assay. Sourced from immuneACCESS, this table was stored by TCRdb with only in-frame sequences that have V and J called. A share of the clones is absent; for the studies checked, an unresolved V gene accounts for under half, and the remainder has no known explanation. The sample has around 94,000 clones on record, 92% of them singletons. The ten largest make up around 3.5% of the sample. Sample: CD4+ or CD8+ T cells sorted from blood, taken in a trial of the OX40 agonist ivuxolimab. These receptors all come from an adult with an advanced solid tumor such as melanoma, head and neck, liver or kidney cancer.

CDR3 nucleotide sequence: TGCGCCAGCAGCTACGGACAGGGGGGGACCTACAATGAGCAGTTCTTC. This sequence encodes CASSYGQGGTYNEQFF. This rearrangement joins TRBV5-1 to TRBJ2-1; 10 bases line up with TRBD1. The CDR3 loop spans 16 amino acids. Germline V gene lookup returns CDR1 SGHRS and CDR2 YFSETQ. V shed 3 bases and J 2 bases; nucleotides not matched to a gene: 5.

The chain is built from TRBV28 and TRBJ2-1; TRBD2 matches at 11 bases. This CDR3 comprises 21 residues. Germline V CDR1 and CDR2: MDHEN, SYDVKM. J was trimmed by 0 bases and V by 1 base; bases with no gene match: 14. The DNA for the CDR3 is TGTGCCAGCAGTTTATCGGTCCAGGGATATAGCGGGGGGGCCTCCTACAATGAGCAGTTCTTC. Protein: CASSLSVQGYSGGASYNEQFF.

The CDR3 region has the DNA TGTGCCAGCAGCTTGGACAGGGGGGCATACGAGCAGTACTTC. Its protein product is CASSLDRGAYEQYF. The chain employs TRBV13 and TRBJ2-7; TRBD1 agrees at 10 bases. The CDR3 loop spans 14 amino acids. The ends lost 3 bases at V and 4 bases at J; junction bases unmatched: 3. Germline V CDR1 and CDR2: PRHDT, FYEKMQ (reference sequence).

CDR3 sequence reads: CASSGWTAYEQYF. In DNA form, the CDR3 reads TGTGCCAGCAGTGGATGGACAGCCTACGAGCAGTACTTC. This chain uses TRBV6-1 with TRBJ2-7; the D gene is possibly TRBD1 (6 bases). The CDR3 spans 13 residues. Germline CDR1 is MNHNS and CDR2 is SASEGT. Trimming stripped 4 bases from V and 2 bases from J, with 9 bases between.

The J gene is TRBJ2-3, the V gene TRBV11-2; no clear D gene. Trimming shortened V by 2 bases and J by 4 bases, and 4 bases separated the two germline ends. The CDR3 has 12 residues. Germline V gene sequence: CDR1 SGHAT, CDR2 FQNNGV. The CDR3, as DNA: TGTGCCAGCAGCTTACAACCAGATACGCAGTATTTT. It is translated as CASSLQPDTQYF.

The chain uses TRBV2 and TRBJ1-2, with D unclear. Germline V CDR1 and CDR2: SNHLY, FYNNEI. V was cut by 7 bases and J by 3 bases, with 9 bases left in between. The CDR3 sequence is 12 residues long. The CDR3 region is CASMEAYYGYTF. DNA for the CDR3: TGTGCCAGCATGGAAGCTTACTATGGCTACACCTTC.

The chain has TRBV7-9 and TRBJ2-7; 9 bases map to TRBD1. The CDR3 length is 13 residues. V gave up 3 bases and J gave up 4 bases; unmatched junction bases: 1. Germline V CDR1 and CDR2: SEHNR, FQNEAQ (reference sequence). The CDR3 sequence: CASSLDRGYEQYF. CDR3 nucleotide sequence: TGTGCCAGCAGCTTGGACAGGGGATACGAGCAGTACTTC. The variable domain in full, completed from reference TRBV7-9 and TRBJ2-7, reads DTGVSQNPRHKITKRGQNVTFRCDPISEHNRLYWYRQTLGQGPEFLTYFQNEAQLEKSRLLSDRFSAERPKGSFSTLEIQRTEQGDSAMYLCASSLDRGYEQYFGPGTRLTVT.

The chain is built from TRBV28 and TRBJ2-7, with D uncertain. CDR1 and CDR2 (germline): MDHEN, SYDVKM. The V gene lost 3 bases and the J gene lost 4 bases, with 7 bases spanning the gap. The CDR3 has 12 residues. CDR3 amino acids: CASSFSAYEQYF. The CDR3 DNA is TGTGCCAGCAGTTTTTCGGCATACGAGCAGTACTTC.

The CDR3 DNA reads as TGTGCCAGCAGCTTAGATAGACAACAAGGGGCTTACAATGAGCAGTTCTTC. Its protein product is CASSLDRQQGAYNEQFF. The V call is TRBV7-8, the J call TRBJ2-1, with TRBD1 as a possible D gene (5 bases). V was pared by 1 base and J by 4 bases, with 17 bases between. This CDR3 is built from 17 residues. CDR1 is SGHVS, CDR2 FQNEAQ, per germline.

This clone came up once. The chain uses TRBV18 and TRBJ2-1, with TRBD1 matching over 8 bases. Germline trimming cut 0 bases from V and 4 bases from J; bases unmatched to any gene: 5. Germline CDR1 is KGHSH and CDR2 is LQKENI. The CDR3 has 16 amino acids. CDR3 DNA sequence: TGTGCCAGCTCACCACCCCGGGACAGGAGTTACAATGAGCAGTTCTTC. This codes for CASSPPRDRSYNEQFF.

This clone was detected once. The rearrangement joins TRBV4-3 to TRBJ1-2, with D unclear. The CDR3 runs to 16 residues. The ends were cut back, 1 base at V and 4 bases at J, with 16 bases in the middle. CDR1 and CDR2 from the germline V gene are LGHNA and YSLEER. The chain's CDR3 is CASSQAIRVGRYGYTF. The CDR3 DNA is TGCGCCAGCAGCCAAGCAATTCGGGTAGGGCGCTATGGCTACACCTTC.

This clone was seen only a few times. The chain couples TRBV7-9 to TRBJ2-2; TRBD2 matches at 9 bases. Trimming at V came to 7 bases and at J to 3 bases, leaving 6 bases not matched to a gene. CDR1 and CDR2 (germline): SEHNR, FQNEAQ (reference sequence). CDR3 length equals 15 residues. This CDR3 is CASNIAGVYTGELFF. The CDR3 nucleotides are TGTGCCAGCAACATAGCGGGAGTGTACACCGGGGAGCTGTTTTTT.

V gene TRBV6-1 combines with J gene TRBJ2-7; 7 bases map to TRBD1. Germline V gene data show CDR1 as MNHNS and CDR2 as SASEGT. This CDR3 comprises 13 residues. J was trimmed by 6 bases and V by 3 bases; bases with no gene match: 5. In DNA, the CDR3 is TGTGCCAGCAGTGAGACAGGGTTTATCGAGCAGTACTTC. As protein: CASSETGFIEQYF.

The chain carries TRBV5-4 and TRBJ1-1; no clear D gene. V lost 1 base to trimming and J lost 3 bases, with 13 bases between them. The CDR3 sequence is 15 residues long. CDR1 is SGHNT and CDR2 is YYREEE in the germline V gene (reference sequence). This CDR3 reads CASSLIVGFDTEAFF. CDR3 in DNA: TGTGCCAGCAGCTTGATTGTCGGGTTTGACACTGAAGCTTTCTTT.

This chain links TRBV13 with TRBJ2-3, with TRBD2 matching 8 bases. V was clipped by 0 bases and J by 3 bases; unmatched bases: 5. CDR3 length: 16 residues. Per the germline V gene, CDR1 is PRHDT and CDR2 is FYEKMQ (reference sequence). CDR3 residues: CASSLGLGGGTDTQYF. The CDR3 DNA sequence: TGTGCCAGCAGCTTAGGCCTTGGCGGGGGGACAGATACGCAGTATTTT.

This chain connects TRBV27 to TRBJ2-3, with D tentatively TRBD2 (6 bases). CDR1 MNHEY and CDR2 SMNVEV come from the germline V gene (reference sequence). Trimming removed 5 bases at V and 0 bases at J, with 6 bases between. The CDR3 loop spans 13 amino acids. CDR3 loop: CASSRGSTDTQYF. In DNA, the CDR3 is TGTGCCAGCAGTCGGGGGAGCACAGATACGCAGTATTTT.

This clone appeared a single time. The rearrangement uses TRBV27 and TRBJ1-5; D may be TRBD1 (5 bases). Germline lookup yields CDR1 MNHEY and CDR2 SMNVEV (reference sequence). This CDR3 comprises 14 residues. V lost 6 bases and J 2 bases, leaving 11 bases between the germline ends. The CDR3 DNA reads TGTGCCAGCAGGTGGAGGGGTGGCAATCAGCCCCAGCATTTT. Protein sequence: CASRWRGGNQPQHF.

For this clone: The same CDR3 also results from other DNA sequences found in this sample. The chain combines TRBV6-5 with TRBJ1-1, with D hard to call. With 4 bases removed from V and 1 base from J, the gap between germline ends came to 1 base. Germline V gives CDR1 MNHEY, CDR2 SVGAGI. This CDR3 spans 11 amino acids. CDR3 residues: CASSSNTEAFF. CDR3 DNA sequence: TGTGCCAGCAGTTCGAACACTGAAGCTTTCTTT.

The chain has TRBV18 and TRBJ2-3; the match to TRBD2 covers 8 bases. The CDR3 is 15 amino acids. The V gene end was trimmed by 3 bases and the J gene end by 5 bases; junction bases not matched to a gene: 7. Germline-derived CDR1 and CDR2 are KGHSH and LQKENI. The CDR3 sequence is CASSPGTRQLDTQYF. The CDR3 DNA reads TGTGCCAGCTCACCCGGGACTAGACAACTAGATACGCAGTATTTT. Based on the CDR3 plus reference TRBV18 and TRBJ2-3, the full variable domain is NAGVMQNPRHLVRRRGQEARLRCSPMKGHSHVYWYRQLPEEGLKFMVYLQKENIIDESGMPKERFSAEFPKEGPSILRIQQVVRGDSAAYFCASSPGTRQLDTQYFGPGTRLTVL.

The chain recombines TRBV6-5 with TRBJ1-1, with no clear D. The ends were cut back, 7 bases at V and 7 bases at J, with 16 bases in the middle. The CDR3 length is 13 residues. CDR1 is MNHEY and CDR2 is SVGAGI in the germline V gene. The CDR3 DNA reads TGTGCCAGCAAGGGAGGGTTCGTCGGTGAAGCTTTCTTT. Translation: CASKGGFVGEAFF.

The chain is built from TRBV30 and TRBJ1-1; no clear D. Trimming took off 0 bases at V and 6 bases at J, with 11 bases between the two ends. The CDR3 length is 13 residues. Germline values: CDR1 GTSNPN, CDR2 SVGIG (reference sequence). This CDR3 is CAWSVGGESEAFF. CDR3 coding DNA: TGTGCCTGGAGTGTAGGCGGGGAGTCTGAAGCTTTCTTT.

This chain uses TRBV6-5 with TRBJ1-2, with D tentatively TRBD1 (5 bases). The CDR3 runs to 14 residues. The V gene's germline CDR1 is MNHEY and CDR2 SVGAGI. Trimming shortened V by 1 base and J by 3 bases, and 9 bases separated the two germline ends. CDR3 DNA sequence: TGTGCCAGCAGTTACTGGCAGGGAGACTATGGCTACACCTTC. Residues: CASSYWQGDYGYTF.

V and J are TRBV27 and TRBJ1-2; D might be TRBD1 (6 bases). Trimming removed 6 bases at V and 4 bases at J, with 21 bases between. Germline CDR1 and CDR2: MNHEY and SMNVEV (reference sequence). This CDR3 is 16 amino acids long. The CDR3 nucleotides are TGTGCCAGCAGCCCCCGGGGTGTTGGGGGCGGCTATGGCTACACCTTC. Translating gives CASSPRGVGGGYGYTF.

The chain uses TRBV19 and TRBJ2-7, with D perhaps assigned TRBD1 or TRBD2 (5 bases each). This CDR3 is built from 13 residues. Trimming left V 3 bases short and J 0 bases short, with 6 bases between. Germline V CDR1 and CDR2: LNHDA, SQIVND (reference sequence). The CDR3 DNA reads TGTGCCAGTAGTATCGGGACCTCCTACGAGCAGTACTTC. Protein sequence: CASSIGTSYEQYF.

The rearrangement joins TRBV4-1 to TRBJ2-1; D uncertain. Trimming removed 1 base at V and 5 bases at J, with 6 bases between. The germline V gene has CDR1 MGHRA and CDR2 YSYEKL. The CDR3 consists of 13 residues. CDR3 DNA: TGCGCCAGCAGCCAAGTCTTCGACAATGAGCAGTTCTTC. As protein: CASSQVFDNEQFF.

This sequence joins TRBV27 and TRBJ1-1; 9 nucleotides match TRBD1. V lost 6 bases and J lost 10; bases outside the gene matches: 24. The CDR3 totals 18 residues. The V gene's germline CDR1 is MNHEY and CDR2 SMNVEV (reference sequence). CDR3 DNA sequence: TGTGCCAGCAGCCCGGCTATTCGGGCACACAGGGGGCTCGCTGGAGCTTTCTTT. Amino acids: CASSPAIRAHRGLAGAFF.